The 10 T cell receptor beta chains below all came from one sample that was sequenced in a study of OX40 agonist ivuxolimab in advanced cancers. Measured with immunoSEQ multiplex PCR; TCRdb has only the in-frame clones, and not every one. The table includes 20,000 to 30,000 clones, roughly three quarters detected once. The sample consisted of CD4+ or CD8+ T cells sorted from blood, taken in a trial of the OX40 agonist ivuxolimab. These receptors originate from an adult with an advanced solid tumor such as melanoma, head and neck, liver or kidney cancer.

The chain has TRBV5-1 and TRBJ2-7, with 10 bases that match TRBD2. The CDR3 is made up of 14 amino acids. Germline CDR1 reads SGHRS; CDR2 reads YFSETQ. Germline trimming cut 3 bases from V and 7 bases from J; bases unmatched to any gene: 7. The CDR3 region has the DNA TGCGCCAGCAGCTGGAGCGGGGGGGCGCAGGAGCAGTACTTC. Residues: CASSWSGGAQEQYF. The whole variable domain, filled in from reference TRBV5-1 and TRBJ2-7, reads KAGVTQTPRYLIKTRGQQVTLSCSPISGHRSVSWYQQTPGQGLQFLFEYFSETQRNKGNFPGRFSGRQFSNSRSEMNVSTLELGDSALYLCASSWSGGAQEQYFGPGTRLTVT.

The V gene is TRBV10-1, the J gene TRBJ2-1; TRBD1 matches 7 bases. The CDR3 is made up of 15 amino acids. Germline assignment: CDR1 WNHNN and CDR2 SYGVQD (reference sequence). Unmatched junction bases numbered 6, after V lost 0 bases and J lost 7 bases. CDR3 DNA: TGCGCCAGCAGTGAGTCGAGGGGGCCCAGGAATGAGCAGTTCTTC. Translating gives CASSESRGPRNEQFF.

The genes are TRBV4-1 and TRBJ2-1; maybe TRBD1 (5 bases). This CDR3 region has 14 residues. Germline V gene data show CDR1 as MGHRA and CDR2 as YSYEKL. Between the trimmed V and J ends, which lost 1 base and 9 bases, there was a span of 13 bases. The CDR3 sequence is CASSQVGDSGEQFF. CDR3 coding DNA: TGCGCCAGCAGCCAAGTAGGGGATTCCGGTGAGCAGTTCTTC.

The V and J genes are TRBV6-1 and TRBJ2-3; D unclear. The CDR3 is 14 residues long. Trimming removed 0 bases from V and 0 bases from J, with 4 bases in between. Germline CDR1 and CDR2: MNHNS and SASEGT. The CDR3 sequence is CASSEAISTDTQYF. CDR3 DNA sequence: TGTGCCAGCAGTGAAGCGATTAGCACAGATACGCAGTATTTT.

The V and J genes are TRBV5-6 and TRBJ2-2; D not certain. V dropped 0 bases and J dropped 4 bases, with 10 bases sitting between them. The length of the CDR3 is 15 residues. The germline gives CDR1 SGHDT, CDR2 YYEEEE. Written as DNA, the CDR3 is TGTGCCAGCAGCTTGGACTTAGGCGGCACCGGGGAGCTGTTTTTT. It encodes CASSLDLGGTGELFF.

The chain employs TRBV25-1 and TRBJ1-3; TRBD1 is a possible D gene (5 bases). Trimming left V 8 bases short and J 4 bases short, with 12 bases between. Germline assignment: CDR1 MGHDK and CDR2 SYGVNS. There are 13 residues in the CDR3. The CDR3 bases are TGTGCCAGCGGAAGGGACTGGGGAAACACCATATATTTT. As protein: CASGRDWGNTIYF.

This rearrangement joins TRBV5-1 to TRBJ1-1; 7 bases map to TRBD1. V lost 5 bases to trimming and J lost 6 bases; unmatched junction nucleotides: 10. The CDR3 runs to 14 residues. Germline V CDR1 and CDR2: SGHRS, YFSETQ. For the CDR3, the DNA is TGCGCCAGCAGTCCCAGGGGGAGTATGGCTGAAGCTTTCTTT. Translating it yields CASSPRGSMAEAFF.

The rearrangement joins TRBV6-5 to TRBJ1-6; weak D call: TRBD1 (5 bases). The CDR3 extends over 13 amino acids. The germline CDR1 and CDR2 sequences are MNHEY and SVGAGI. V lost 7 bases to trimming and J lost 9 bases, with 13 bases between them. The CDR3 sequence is CASNQGFGSPLHF. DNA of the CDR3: TGTGCCAGCAACCAGGGATTTGGTTCACCCCTCCACTTT.

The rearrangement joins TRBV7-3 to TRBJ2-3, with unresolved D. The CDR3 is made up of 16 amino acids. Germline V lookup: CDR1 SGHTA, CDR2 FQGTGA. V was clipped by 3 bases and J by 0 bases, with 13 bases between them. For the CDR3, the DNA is TGTGCCAGCAGCTTGTTGCCCACCTTAAGCACAGATACGCAGTATTTT. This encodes CASSLLPTLSTDTQYF.

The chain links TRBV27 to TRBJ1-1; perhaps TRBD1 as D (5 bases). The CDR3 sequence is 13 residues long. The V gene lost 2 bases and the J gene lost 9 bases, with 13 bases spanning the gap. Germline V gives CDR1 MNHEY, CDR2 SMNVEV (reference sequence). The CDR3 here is CASSLTGTLKAFF. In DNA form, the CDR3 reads TGTGCCAGCAGTTTAACAGGAACACTGAAAGCTTTCTTT.